Following are 29 T cell receptor beta chains from one sample sequenced in a study of blood T cell repertoires in COVID-19. Sequencing was performed with immunoSEQ multiplex PCR; in TCRdb, only in-frame clones are kept and a portion is missing. The data hold about 230,000 clones, with about 83% observed a single time. Input material: peripheral blood. All receptors derive from a woman between 50 and 59 years old with acute or convalescent COVID-19.

This clone was observed once. The genes are TRBV7-2 and TRBJ2-2, with 9 bases that match TRBD2. Per germline, CDR1 SGHTA and CDR2 FQGNSA. The CDR3 runs 16 residues. Trimming removed 5 bases from V and 4 bases from J; junction bases left unmatched: 8. The CDR3 sequence: CASSQSLAGRTGELFF. CDR3 DNA: TGTGCCAGCAGCCAGAGCCTAGCGGGGCGCACCGGGGAGCTGTTTTTT.

This rearrangement joins TRBV28 to TRBJ1-1, with a possible D match to TRBD1 (5 bases). Germline V gene lookup returns CDR1 MDHEN and CDR2 SYDVKM. Trimming pared 7 bases from V and 13 bases from J, leaving 16 bases between. There are 11 residues in the CDR3. The CDR3 reads CASNQPGPVFF. In DNA, the CDR3 is TGTGCCAGCAACCAACCAGGGCCGGTTTTCTTT.

This clone was seen just once. The rearrangement uses TRBV5-6 and TRBJ2-3; maybe TRBD2 (7 bases). Germline V gene sequence: CDR1 SGHDT, CDR2 YYEEEE. The CDR3 runs to 14 residues. V was cut by 2 bases and J by 3 bases, with 10 bases left in between. The CDR3 DNA is TGTGCCAGCAGCTTAGGGGGGGGGACAGATACGCAGTATTTT. Translated, it gives CASSLGGGTDTQYF.

The chain uses TRBV18 and TRBJ1-1; 9 positions agree with TRBD1. Germline CDR1 is KGHSH and CDR2 is LQKENI. Germline trimming cut 3 bases from V and 1 base from J; bases unmatched to any gene: 6. The CDR3 is made up of 16 amino acids. The CDR3 reads CASSPSGTGRNTEAFF. As DNA, the CDR3 is TGTGCCAGCTCACCTTCCGGGACAGGGCGGAACACTGAAGCTTTCTTT.

The rearrangement uses TRBV19 and TRBJ2-2; maybe TRBD1 (5 bases). The germline V gene encodes CDR1 LNHDA and CDR2 SQIVND (reference sequence). Trimming shortened V by 2 bases and J by 1 base, and 8 bases separated the two germline ends. The CDR3 extends over 15 amino acids. In DNA form, the CDR3 reads TGTGCCAGTAGTATAACAGGCTTGAACACCGGGGAGCTGTTTTTT. Translating gives CASSITGLNTGELFF. The full variable domain, rest sourced from reference TRBV19 and TRBJ2-2, is DGGITQSPKYLFRKEGQNVTLSCEQNLNHDAMYWYRQDPGQGLRLIYYSQIVNDFQKGDIAEGYSVSREKKESFPLTVTSAQKNPTAFYLCASSITGLNTGELFFGEGSRLTVL.

The chain links TRBV6-4 to TRBJ2-1, with 9 positions matching TRBD2. V shed 4 bases and J 2 bases; nucleotides not matched to a gene: 3. CDR1 MRHNA and CDR2 SNTAGT come from the germline V gene. The CDR3 runs 15 residues. In nucleotides, the CDR3 is TGTGCCAGCAGTGTCAGCGGGGGGCCCTACAATGAGCAGTTCTTC. It is translated as CASSVSGGPYNEQFF.

In regard to this clone: Within the sample, other DNA sequences also encode this same CDR3. The chain links TRBV6-5 to TRBJ1-4; no clear D. Trimming stripped 5 bases from V and 2 bases from J, with 3 bases between. There are 12 residues in the CDR3. Germline CDR1 MNHEY, CDR2 SVGAGI. Here the CDR3 DNA reads TGTGCCAGCAGTCGTACTAATGAAAAACTGTTTTTT. This codes for CASSRTNEKLFF.

J is TRBJ1-2 and V is TRBV28, with TRBD1 matching over 9 bases. Germline CDR1 and CDR2: MDHEN and SYDVKM. V lost 3 bases and J lost 6; bases outside the gene matches: 11. The CDR3 consists of 16 residues. The CDR3 sequence is CASSLWGTGKGNGYTF. For the CDR3, the DNA is TGTGCCAGCAGTTTGTGGGGGACAGGGAAGGGTAATGGCTACACCTTC.

The V call is TRBV5-4, the J call TRBJ2-1; 12 nucleotides line up with TRBD1. The germline gives CDR1 SGHNT, CDR2 YYREEE (reference sequence). J was trimmed by 14 bases and V by 5 bases; bases with no gene match: 14. This CDR3 spans 15 amino acids. The CDR3 is CASRQPGQGATGEFF. In DNA, the CDR3 is TGTGCCAGCAGGCAACCGGGACAGGGGGCGACAGGAGAGTTCTTC.

V and J are TRBV14 and TRBJ2-5; weak D call: TRBD2 (5 bases). The V gene lost 0 bases and the J gene lost 5 bases, with 10 bases spanning the gap. In germline, CDR1 is SGHDN, CDR2 FVKESK. CDR3 size: 14 residues. CDR3 in DNA: TGTGCCAGCAGCCAAGATTGGAGAGGGGAGACCCAGTACTTC. Translation: CASSQDWRGETQYF.

The V gene is TRBV7-2, the J gene TRBJ2-7; 7 bases map to TRBD2. Unmatched junction bases numbered 0, after V lost 1 base and J lost 3 bases. The CDR3 is 13 amino acids. CDR1 is SGHTA and CDR2 is FQGNSA in the germline V gene. The CDR3 region is CASSLGGGYEQYF. The CDR3 DNA is TGTGCCAGCAGCTTAGGGGGGGGCTACGAGCAGTACTTC.

This chain connects TRBV5-1 to TRBJ1-2; D possibly corresponds to TRBD1 (6 bases). Trimming pared 3 bases from V and 2 bases from J, leaving 11 bases between. The CDR3 totals 14 residues. The germline gives CDR1 SGHRS, CDR2 YFSETQ. CDR3 loop: CASSSGDGNYGYTF. The CDR3 coding sequence is TGCGCCAGCAGCTCAGGGGACGGAAACTATGGCTACACCTTC.

The gene calls are TRBV19 and TRBJ2-2, with TRBD2 matching 12 bases. CDR3 length: 17 residues. Germline CDR1 is LNHDA and CDR2 is SQIVND (reference sequence). V lost 7 bases to trimming and J lost 5 bases; unmatched junction nucleotides: 11. The CDR3 nucleotides are TGTGCCAGTACCAGAGGGCTAGCGGGAGGGCGGACCGGGGAGCTGTTTTTT. It encodes CASTRGLAGGRTGELFF.

As to this clone: Distinct nucleotide sequences in the sample also encode this CDR3. The chain is built from TRBV2 and TRBJ2-3; maybe TRBD2 (6 bases). Looked up from germline, CDR1 is SNHLY and CDR2 is FYNNEI. V was pared by 2 bases and J by 3 bases, with 9 bases between. The CDR3 covers 14 residues. CDR3 nucleotide sequence: TGTGCCAGCAGTGAACCCGGGGGTACAGATACGCAGTATTTT. Amino acids: CASSEPGGTDTQYF. The entire variable domain, with the rest obtained from reference TRBV2 and TRBJ2-3, is as follows: EPEVTQTPSHQVTQMGQEVILRCVPISNHLYFYWYRQILGQKVEFLVSFYNNEISEKSEIFDDQFSVERPDGSNFTLKIRSTKLEDSAMYFCASSEPGGTDTQYFGPGTRLTVL.

The gene calls are TRBV14 and TRBJ2-2; TRBD2 is a possible D gene (6 bases). Trimming pared 4 bases from V and 5 bases from J, leaving 8 bases between. The CDR3 contains 13 residues. Germline V gene lookup returns CDR1 SGHDN and CDR2 FVKESK. DNA for the CDR3: TGTGCCAGCAGCCGGGGAGGTACCGGGGAGCTGTTTTTT. Its translation is CASSRGGTGELFF.

With regard to this clone: The sample holds other DNA sequences that translate to the same CDR3. The chain uses TRBV7-9 and TRBJ2-1, with no clear D. The germline CDR1 and CDR2 sequences are SEHNR and FQNEAQ (reference sequence). The CDR3 has 10 residues. V lost 5 bases and J lost 10, with 6 bases in between. This chain's CDR3 is CASSPPEQFF. The CDR3, as DNA: TGTGCCAGCAGCCCCCCAGAGCAGTTCTTC.

The chain carries TRBV7-2 and TRBJ2-7; 9 bases are a match to TRBD2. The CDR3 is made up of 16 amino acids. With 5 bases clipped from V and 2 bases from J, the junction kept 10 bases outside the gene matches. CDR1 and CDR2 (germline): SGHTA, FQGNSA. This CDR3 is CASSPGPREGPYEQYF. The CDR3 bases are TGTGCCAGCAGCCCTGGGCCGCGGGAGGGCCCCTACGAGCAGTACTTC.

CDR3 loop: CANTGGTGELFF. The CDR3 region has the DNA TGTGCCAACACCGGGGGCACCGGGGAGCTGTTTTTT. This chain joins TRBV12-3 or TRBV12-4 and TRBJ2-2; TRBD2 might be the D (6 bases). V was trimmed by 10 bases and J by 4 bases, leaving 10 bases between them. The CDR3 length is 12 residues.

Of note for this clone: Germline and junction disagree at one end, which may indicate a read error. V usage is TRBV7-2 and J usage is TRBJ1-5; D ambiguous. Per germline, CDR1 SGHTA and CDR2 FQGNSA. The CDR3 consists of 9 residues. The CDR3 nucleotides are TGCAATAGCAATCAGCCCCAGCATTTT. This codes for CNSNQPQHF.

CDR3 amino acids: CGGGSGANVLTF. The CDR3, as DNA: TGCGGGGGGGGCTCTGGGGCCAACGTCCTGACTTTC. V and J are TRBV29-1 and TRBJ2-6; 7 nucleotides align to TRBD2. The CDR3 spans 12 residues. Germline V CDR1 and CDR2: SQVTM, ANQGSEA.

The chain joins TRBV6-6 to TRBJ1-2; D gene unclear. The CDR3 loop spans 16 amino acids. The germline V gene encodes CDR1 MNHNY and CDR2 SVGAGI (reference sequence). V was clipped by 3 bases and J by 0 bases, with 14 bases between them. CDR3 loop: CASSYGGSPANYGYTF. The CDR3 DNA reads TGTGCCAGCAGTTATGGTGGCTCGCCAGCTAACTATGGCTACACCTTC.

This clone was counted ten times or more. The J gene is TRBJ2-1, the V gene TRBV6-1; 14 bases line up with TRBD2. The germline V gene encodes CDR1 MNHNS and CDR2 SASEGT. The CDR3 is 16 amino acids. The ends lost 4 bases at V and 9 bases at J; junction bases unmatched: 8. In nucleotides, the CDR3 is TGTGCCAGCAGTGGGACTAGCGGGAGGTTGGGGGGTGAGCAGTTCTTC. Its translation: CASSGTSGRLGGEQFF.

This chain joins TRBV27 and TRBJ1-6; 8 bases are shared with TRBD1. The CDR3 spans 16 residues. The J segment lost 13 bases and the V segment lost 4 bases, leaving 15 bases of the junction unmatched. Germline CDR1 is MNHEY and CDR2 is SMNVEV (reference sequence). CDR3 nucleotides: TGTGCCAGCAGTTCCCGGACAGGGCTGGCAAATGGTCCCCTCCACTTT. Residues: CASSSRTGLANGPLHF.

A few counts support this clone. This chain links TRBV19 with TRBJ1-2; 7 positions agree with TRBD1. The CDR3 has 16 residues. J gave up 1 base and V 9 bases, and 14 bases lay outside the gene matches. Per germline, CDR1 LNHDA and CDR2 SQIVND (reference sequence). In DNA form, the CDR3 reads TGTGCCAGCCATTCTCGACAGGGCATGGGTAACTATGGCTACACCTTC. Amino acid sequence: CASHSRQGMGNYGYTF. Supplemented by reference TRBV19 and TRBJ1-2, the full variable domain reads DGGITQSPKYLFRKEGQNVTLSCEQNLNHDAMYWYRQDPGQGLRLIYYSQIVNDFQKGDIAEGYSVSREKKESFPLTVTSAQKNPTAFYLCASHSRQGMGNYGYTFGSGTRLTVV.

The chain uses TRBV19 and TRBJ2-4; tentatively, D is TRBD1 (6 bases). Germline-derived CDR1 and CDR2 are LNHDA and SQIVND (reference sequence). This CDR3 is 15 amino acids long. The V gene lost 5 bases and the J gene lost 6 bases, with 17 bases spanning the gap. The chain's CDR3 is CASSRRDTHGNIQYF. Written as DNA, the CDR3 is TGTGCCAGTAGTCGCCGGGACACCCACGGAAACATTCAGTACTTC.

The rearrangement uses TRBV3-1 (or the pseudogene TRBV3-2) and TRBJ2-7, with 9 bases that match TRBD2. There are 16 residues in the CDR3. Germline lookup yields CDR1 LGHDT and CDR2 YNNKEL (reference sequence). After removal of 2 bases from V and 2 bases from J, the junction contained 7 bases not matched to a gene. CDR3 DNA: TGTGCCAGCAGCCAAATCCCGACTAGCGGAACCTACGAGCAGTACTTC. Protein: CASSQIPTSGTYEQYF.

This chain connects TRBV3-1 (or the pseudogene TRBV3-2) to TRBJ2-7, with 7 bases aligning to TRBD2. Per germline, CDR1 LGHDT and CDR2 YNNKEL (reference sequence). Trimming took 8 bases from V and 2 from J; bases not matched to a gene: 3. This CDR3 region has 12 residues. CDR3 sequence: CASAGDAYEQYF. DNA of the CDR3: TGTGCCAGCGCGGGGGACGCCTACGAGCAGTACTTC.

The chain combines TRBV10-2 with TRBJ1-5; no clear D. The length of the CDR3 is 13 residues. Germline assignment: CDR1 WSHSY and CDR2 SAAADI. The V and J ends lost 4 bases and 1 base respectively, with 5 bases between them. The CDR3 bases are TGCGCCAGCAGTGCGCAGAGCAATCAGCCCCAGCATTTT. The encoded protein is CASSAQSNQPQHF.

The chain links TRBV15 to TRBJ1-2; a possible D gene is TRBD1 (6 bases). The V gene lost 3 bases and the J gene lost 8 bases, with 16 bases spanning the gap. The length of the CDR3 is 14 residues. The V gene's germline CDR1 is LNHNV and CDR2 YYDKDF (reference sequence). The CDR3 is CATSRIVTGDGYTF. DNA for the CDR3: TGTGCCACCAGCAGGATAGTGACAGGAGACGGCTACACCTTC.